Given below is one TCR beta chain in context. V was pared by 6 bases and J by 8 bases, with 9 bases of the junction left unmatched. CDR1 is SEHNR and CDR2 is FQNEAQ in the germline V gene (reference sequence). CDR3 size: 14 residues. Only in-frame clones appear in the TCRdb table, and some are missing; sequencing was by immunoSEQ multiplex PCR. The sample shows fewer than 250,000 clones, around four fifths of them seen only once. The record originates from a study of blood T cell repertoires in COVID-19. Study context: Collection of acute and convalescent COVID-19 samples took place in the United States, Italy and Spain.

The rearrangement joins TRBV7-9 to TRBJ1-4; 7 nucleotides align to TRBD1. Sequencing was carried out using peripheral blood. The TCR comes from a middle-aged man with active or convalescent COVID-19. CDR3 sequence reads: CASSFTGVGEKLFF. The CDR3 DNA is TGTGCCAGCAGTTTTACAGGGGTCGGAGAAAAACTGTTTTTT.